This TCR beta chain appears in the sequencing data of a study of blood T cell repertoires in COVID-19. Overall study context: PBMCs, B-cell-depleted T cells, or T cells provided the cDNA or gDNA that made up the material.

Germline-derived CDR1 and CDR2 are SGHNT and YENEEA. V dropped 0 bases and J dropped 7 bases, with 4 bases sitting between them. The CDR3 runs 12 residues. Original processing methods: By means of reference gene primer amplification, nucleated cell counts were estimated. Profiled with immunoSEQ multiplex PCR; TCRdb holds only in-frame clones, not every one. V, J and clone size are those of that table, while D and trimming were read from the DNA. The sample lists about 34,000 clones; over 70% were seen once. Sequenced input: peripheral blood. This chain joins TRBV11-3 and TRBJ2-1; D gene unclear. The receptor was derived from a man aged 65-85 years with COVID-19, enrolled during active disease. CDR3 coding DNA: TGTGCCAGCAGCTTAGACGGGAATGAGCAGTTCTTC. Translation gives CASSLDGNEQFF.